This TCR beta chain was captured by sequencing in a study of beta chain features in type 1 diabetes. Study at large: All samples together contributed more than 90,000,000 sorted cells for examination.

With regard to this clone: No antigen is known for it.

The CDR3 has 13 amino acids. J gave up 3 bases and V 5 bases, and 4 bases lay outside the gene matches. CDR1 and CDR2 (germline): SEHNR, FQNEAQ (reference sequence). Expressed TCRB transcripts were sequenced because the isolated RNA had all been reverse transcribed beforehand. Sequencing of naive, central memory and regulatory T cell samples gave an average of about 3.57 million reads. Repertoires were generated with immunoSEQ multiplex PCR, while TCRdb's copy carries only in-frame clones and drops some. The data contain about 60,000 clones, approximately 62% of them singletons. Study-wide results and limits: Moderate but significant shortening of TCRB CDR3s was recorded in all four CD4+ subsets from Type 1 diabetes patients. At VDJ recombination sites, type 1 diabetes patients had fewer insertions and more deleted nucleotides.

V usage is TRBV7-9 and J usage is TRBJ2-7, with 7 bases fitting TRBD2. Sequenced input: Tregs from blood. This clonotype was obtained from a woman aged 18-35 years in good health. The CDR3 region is CASSGSGVYEQYF. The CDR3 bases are TGTGCCAGCAGCGGAAGCGGGGTCTACGAGCAGTACTTC.